This T cell receptor beta chain was sequenced in a study of T cell clonotyping in hematopoietic cell transplantation. General observations from the study: Few recipient clonotypes overlapped donors; over 97% were de novo at given depth. Pathologically expanded recipient clonotypes increased progressively from day 30 to day 180 as diversity fell. Broader posttransplant TCR repertoire diversity was predicted by graft donor and pretransplant recipient Inverse Simpson Index values.

Profiled with immunoSEQ multiplex PCR; TCRdb holds only in-frame clones, not every one. The table has more than 65,000 clones, 94% seen once. As to this clone: Its specificity is not known.

The J segment lost 1 base and the V segment lost 11 bases, leaving 7 bases of the junction unmatched. The germline CDR1 and CDR2 sequences are SNHLY and FYNNEI. The CDR3 loop spans 13 amino acids. The gene calls are TRBV2 and TRBJ1-1; the match to TRBD1 covers 7 bases. Specimen: peripheral blood mononuclear cells. The clonotype was recovered from a man aged 50 to 59 in good health. Some clones in this sample may be carry-over from other donors' samples. CDR3 loop: CAASGQTNTEAFF. CDR3 in DNA: TGTGCCGCCTCGGGACAGACGAACACTGAAGCTTTCTTT. Filled out from reference TRBV2 and TRBJ1-1, the complete variable domain reads EPEVTQTPSHQVTQMGQEVILRCVPISNHLYFYWYRQILGQKVEFLVSFYNNEISEKSEIFDDQFSVERPDGSNFTLKIRSTKLEDSAMYFCAASGQTNTEAFFGQGTRLTVV.